This T cell receptor beta chain stems from a study of regulatory T cells in long-lasting Graves disease. Study as a whole: Freshly diagnosed Graves' patients had used antithyroid drugs for under 3 months.

Arm-PCR of CDR3 regions and iRepertoire HTBI primers were the basis on which TCR beta libraries were built. TCRdb redid the calling of the multiplex PCR reads with MiXCR, one entry per CDR3 protein. The sample gives around 250,000 distinct CDR3 sequences, around 18% of which show up once; less than 15% is in the top ten. This CDR3 contains 14 residues. Germline CDR1 is DFQATT and CDR2 is SNEGSKA (reference sequence). With V trimmed by 3 bases and J by 1 base, 5 bases remained unmatched. In its sample, this clonotype was seen many times. Stated time point: newly diagnosed GD, antithyroid drugs for less than 3 months. Preparation of the TCR library used RNA extracted from PBMCs. This sample also appeared in a second study, on T cells in Graves' hyperthyroidism and ophthalmopathy. That work contributes: Not enrolled were patients with uncontrolled infection, other autoimmune disease, pregnancy or lactation. The TCR CDR3 first-round RT-PCR relied on the HTBI primer set. The model made its ophthalmopathy prediction, and onset followed a median roughly six months later.

This chain connects TRBV20-1 to TRBJ1-2; 7 bases agree with TRBD1. The receptor's source is a woman in her 30s with Graves disease. Sequencing used peripheral blood mononuclear cells (PBMCs), obtained at new diagnosis, from a patient treated with antithyroid drugs. This chain's CDR3 is CSASDRVFNYGYTF. The CDR3 DNA reads TGCAGTGCTAGTGACAGGGTTTTTAACTATGGCTACACCTTC.